This passage covers 18 T cell receptor beta chains from one sample sequenced in a study of shared clonotypes between healthy human individuals (dated by TCRdb to the early 2020s). The library was made by the immunoSEQ multiplex PCR assay. Drawn from immuneACCESS, this table holds only the in-frame rearrangements with V and J called that TCRdb kept. Clones are partly lost; checked studies trace under half to an unresolved V gene and leave the rest unexplained. Present in this sample are 400,000 to 500,000 clones, approximately 79% of which were seen just once. The biggest ten clones account for approximately 12% of the sample. The sequenced material came from PBMCs. The receptor set was obtained from a woman between 40 and 50 years old in good health. Some clones in this sample may be carry-over from other donors' samples.

CDR3: CASSLRTGGVEETQYF. CDR3 in DNA: TGTGCCAGCAGCTTGCGGACAGGGGGTGTTGAAGAGACCCAGTACTTC. This rearrangement joins TRBV11-3 to TRBJ2-5; TRBD1 agrees at 10 bases. J gave up 3 bases and V 3 bases, and 7 bases lay outside the gene matches. Germline values: CDR1 SGHNT, CDR2 YENEEA. The CDR3 runs 16 residues.

CDR3 coding DNA: TGTGCCAGCAGCCCGCGACAGGGAACTTTCTACGAGCAGTACTTC. This sequence encodes CASSPRQGTFYEQYF. The chain has TRBV6-5 and TRBJ2-7; 7 bases are a match to TRBD1. V lost 6 bases, J lost 3 bases, and 11 bases stayed unmatched. The germline V gene encodes CDR1 MNHEY and CDR2 SVGAGI. The CDR3 contains 15 residues.

The chain recombines TRBV10-3 with TRBJ2-7, with 7 nucleotides matching TRBD1. The V and J ends lost 6 bases and 6 bases, in that order; junction bases with no gene match: 5. Germline lookup yields CDR1 ENHRY and CDR2 SYGVKD. The CDR3 has 12 amino acids. The CDR3 DNA sequence: TGTGCCATCAGCGTACAGGGGTCCGAGCAGTACTTC. This gives the protein CAISVQGSEQYF.

The chain's CDR3 is CASSPGRGYTDTQYF. The CDR3 DNA is TGTGCCAGCAGTCCGGGACGTGGATACACAGATACGCAGTATTTT. The V gene is TRBV28, the J gene TRBJ2-3; D could derive from TRBD1 or TRBD2 (5 bases each). V dropped 5 bases and J dropped 2 bases, with 14 bases sitting between them. The germline CDR1 and CDR2 sequences are MDHEN and SYDVKM. The CDR3 is 15 residues long.

The chain links TRBV7-2 to TRBJ2-7; D uncertain. This CDR3 region has 12 residues. The germline gives CDR1 SGHTA, CDR2 FQGNSA. V lost 3 bases to trimming and J lost 1 base, with 4 bases between them. The CDR3 spells CASSFSSYEQYF. For the CDR3, the DNA is TGTGCCAGCAGCTTCAGTTCCTACGAGCAGTACTTC.

The chain is built from TRBV5-1 and TRBJ2-2; 8 bases are shared with TRBD2. From germline, CDR1 is SGHRS and CDR2 YFSETQ. With V trimmed by 0 bases and J by 3 bases, 10 bases remained unmatched. The CDR3 is 18 residues long. The CDR3 DNA reads as TGCGCCAGCAGCTTGGGAGTGTCGATCGGGGGGGACACCGGGGAGCTGTTTTTT. It translates to CASSLGVSIGGDTGELFF.

The chain uses TRBV2 and TRBJ2-5; 8 nucleotides match TRBD2. This CDR3 is 14 amino acids long. Germline CDR1 SNHLY, CDR2 FYNNEI. V shed 7 bases, J shed 2 bases, and the junction held 6 bases outside the gene matches. This CDR3 is CASTGGRYQETQYF. Written as DNA, the CDR3 is TGTGCCAGCACGGGAGGGAGATATCAAGAGACCCAGTACTTC.

The chain has TRBV28 and TRBJ2-1; perhaps TRBD1 as D (5 bases). Germline-derived CDR1 and CDR2 are MDHEN and SYDVKM. The CDR3 sequence is 16 residues long. V gave up 10 bases and J gave up 0 bases, with 19 bases separating them. As DNA, the CDR3 is TGTGCCACCCGAATTGGGGCGGCCAGCTCCTACAATGAGCAGTTCTTC. Residues: CATRIGAASSYNEQFF.

V and J are TRBV10-1 and TRBJ2-1, with 10 bases identical to TRBD2. The J segment lost 5 bases and the V segment lost 3 bases, leaving 4 bases of the junction unmatched. The germline gives CDR1 WNHNN, CDR2 SYGVQD (reference sequence). CDR3 length: 15 amino acids. CDR3 coding DNA: TGCGCCAGCAGTGACCTAGCGGGAGTGAACAATGAGCAGTTCTTC. Protein sequence: CASSDLAGVNNEQFF.

V gene TRBV2 combines with J gene TRBJ1-6, with unresolved D. CDR1 is SNHLY and CDR2 is FYNNEI in the germline V gene. The CDR3 is made up of 14 amino acids. V was clipped by 6 bases and J by 11 bases, with 17 bases between them. CDR3 loop: CASREDGPGTPLHF. The CDR3 DNA follows: TGTGCCAGCAGGGAGGACGGACCGGGGACACCCCTCCACTTT.

This clone turned up a few times. V and J are TRBV4-1 and TRBJ2-2, with D tentatively TRBD1 (6 bases). The V gene's germline CDR1 is MGHRA and CDR2 YSYEKL. V lost 0 bases and J 7 bases, leaving 9 bases between the germline ends. There are 14 residues in the CDR3. The CDR3 DNA is TGCGCCAGCAGCCAAGAGGTCAGGGGCGGGGAGCTGTTTTTT. Its protein product is CASSQEVRGGELFF.

The chain recombines TRBV4-1 with TRBJ2-3, with 9 bases aligning to TRBD2. From germline, CDR1 is MGHRA and CDR2 YSYEKL. This CDR3 spans 17 amino acids. V lost 2 bases and J lost 10; bases outside the gene matches: 16. CDR3 amino acids: CASSQRQGLATPGSQYF. CDR3 bases: TGCGCCAGCAGCCAACGCCAAGGACTAGCGACTCCCGGGTCGCAGTATTTT.

The rearrangement links TRBV11-2 to TRBJ2-1; D gene unclear. Germline assignment: CDR1 SGHAT and CDR2 FQNNGV. This CDR3 spans 11 amino acids. Trimming took 7 bases from V and 4 from J, leaving 5 bases between them. The CDR3 DNA reads as TGTGCCAGCACCCTTTACAATGAGCAGTTCTTC. Translating gives CASTLYNEQFF.

J is TRBJ2-3 and V is TRBV7-3; 15 nucleotides line up with TRBD2. CDR1 is SGHTA and CDR2 is FQGTGA in the germline V gene. The CDR3 totals 16 residues. Losses at the gene ends were 2 bases for V and 5 bases for J; bases not matched to a gene: 2. The CDR3 spells CASSLRGLAGGDTQYF. Here the CDR3 DNA reads TGTGCCAGCAGCTTACGGGGACTAGCGGGAGGAGATACGCAGTATTTT.

This clone has only a few counts. The chain has TRBV7-9 and TRBJ2-1, with 10 bases that match TRBD1. The germline gives CDR1 SEHNR, CDR2 FQNEAQ (reference sequence). Trimming took 5 bases from V and 6 from J; bases not matched to a gene: 7. This CDR3 region has 15 residues. The CDR3 protein is CASSPGQGRGNEQFF. In DNA form, the CDR3 reads TGTGCCAGCAGCCCGGGACAGGGGAGGGGCAATGAGCAGTTCTTC.

This sequence joins TRBV11-2 and TRBJ1-4; unclear D gene. Germline values: CDR1 SGHAT, CDR2 FQNNGV. The CDR3 runs to 13 residues. Trimming took off 5 bases at V and 5 bases at J, with 9 bases between the two ends. CDR3 amino acids: CASSRGRNEKLFF. Here the CDR3 DNA reads TGTGCCAGCAGCAGAGGACGGAATGAAAAACTGTTTTTT.

The V gene is TRBV18, the J gene TRBJ1-5, with D possibly TRBD1 on 5 matching bases. The CDR3 has 13 amino acids. Trimming removed 5 bases from V and 3 bases from J, with 8 bases in between. Germline V CDR1 and CDR2: KGHSH, LQKENI. This chain's CDR3 is CASSMTDNQPQHF. DNA for the CDR3: TGTGCCAGCTCAATGACAGACAATCAGCCCCAGCATTTT. Looking up the rest from reference TRBV18 and TRBJ1-5 gives the full variable domain: NAGVMQNPRHLVRRRGQEARLRCSPMKGHSHVYWYRQLPEEGLKFMVYLQKENIIDESGMPKERFSAEFPKEGPSILRIQQVVRGDSAAYFCASSMTDNQPQHFGDGTRLSIL.

The rearrangement uses TRBV27 and TRBJ1-2; the D is unclear. The V end lost 3 bases, the J end lost 5 bases, and 10 bases lay between the germline ends. The CDR3 length is 13 residues. The V gene's germline CDR1 is MNHEY and CDR2 SMNVEV (reference sequence). As DNA, the CDR3 is TGTGCCAGCAGTTTTAGGGCAGGTTATGGCTACACCTTC. This encodes CASSFRAGYGYTF.